The T cell receptor (beta chain) under discussion was sequenced for a study of T-cell reconstitution after alpha-beta-depleted transplantation in children. This clonotype was found many times. CDR1 is MNHEY and CDR2 is SMNVEV in the germline V gene (reference sequence). CDR3 length: 15 residues. The J segment lost 4 bases and the V segment lost 4 bases, leaving 9 bases of the junction unmatched. The TCRbeta library incorporated unique molecular identifiers. TCRdb independently ran MiXCR on the PCR reads; one entry per CDR3 protein. This table has a few hundred thousand distinct CDR3 sequences, 9% to 12% appearing once.

The clonotype originates from a human donor who donated a stem cell graft to a child with acute lymphoblastic leukemia. The chain recombines TRBV27 with TRBJ1-2; TRBD1 matches 7 bases. Sequenced material: PBMCs from the stem cell graft donor, taken from the stem cell graft. The CDR3 coding sequence is TGTGCCAGCAGTTCATTCGACAGGGACGGCTATGGCTACACCTTC. This gives the protein CASSSFDRDGYGYTF.